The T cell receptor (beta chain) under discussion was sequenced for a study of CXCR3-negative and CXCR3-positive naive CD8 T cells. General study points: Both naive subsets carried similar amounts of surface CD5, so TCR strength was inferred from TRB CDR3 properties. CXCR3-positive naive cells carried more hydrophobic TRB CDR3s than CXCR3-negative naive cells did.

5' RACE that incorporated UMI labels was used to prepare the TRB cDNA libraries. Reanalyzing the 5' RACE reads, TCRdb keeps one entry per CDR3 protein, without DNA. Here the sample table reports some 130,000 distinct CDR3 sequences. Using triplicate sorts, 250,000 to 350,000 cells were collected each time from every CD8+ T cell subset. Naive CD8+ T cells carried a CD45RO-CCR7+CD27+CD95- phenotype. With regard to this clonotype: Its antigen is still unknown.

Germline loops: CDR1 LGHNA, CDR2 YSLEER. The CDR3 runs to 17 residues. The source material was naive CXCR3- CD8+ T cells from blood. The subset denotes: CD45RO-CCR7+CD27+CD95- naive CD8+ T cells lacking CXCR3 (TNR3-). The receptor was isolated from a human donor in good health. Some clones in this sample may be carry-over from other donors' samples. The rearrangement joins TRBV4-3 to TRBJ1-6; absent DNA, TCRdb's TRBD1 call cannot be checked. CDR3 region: CASSQDEVGTANSPLHF.